This T cell receptor beta chain came from a study of Graves' ophthalmopathy and Graves' hyperthyroidism. Broader study findings: Progression of ophthalmopathy was predicted by the model with about 67% sensitivity and roughly 73% specificity. A model built from 13 signatures distinguished ophthalmopathy from stable hyperthyroidism with 87.88% sensitivity and approximately 80% specificity.

In its sample, this clonotype was seen many times. Antigen specificity is unknown. Moderate-to-severe activity, CAS ≥3, NOSPECS ≥4 and duration under 3 months were recorded for donors with ophthalmopathy. If patients had other autoimmune diseases, uncontrolled infections, pregnancy or lactation, they were excluded. RNA transcripts provided the template for amplifying TCR beta CDR3 regions. Investigators did first-round RT-PCR with HTBI primers, then second-round multiplex PCR. TCRdb re-analysed the multiplex PCR reads in MiXCR, keeping a single row per CDR3 protein. Counted here are fewer than 600,000 distinct CDR3 sequences, over 13% occurring once; the ten biggest clones make up approximately 9.8%. Between the trimmed V and J ends, which lost 9 bases and 0 bases, there was a span of 11 bases. From germline, CDR1 is MNHEY and CDR2 SVGEGT. This CDR3 comprises 13 residues.

This chain uses TRBV6-2 or TRBV6-3 with TRBJ2-5; D might be TRBD1 or TRBD2, each matching 5 bases. Sequences were obtained from blood. This receptor was taken from a woman between 25 and 40 years old with Graves' ophthalmopathy. The CDR3 bases are TGTGCCAGGTCAGAGGGGAACCAAGAGACCCAGTACTTC. This encodes CARSEGNQETQYF.